The clone carrying this T cell receptor beta chain was recorded many times. Antigen unknown. The source of the PBMCs was less than 12 ml of fresh peripheral blood. The record originates from a study of T cells in Graves' hyperthyroidism and ophthalmopathy. It was RNA transcripts that yielded the amplified TCR beta CDR3 regions. The TCR CDR3 was amplified in a first-round RT-PCR using the HTBI primer set. MiXCR was run by TCRdb on the multiplex PCR reads, yielding one entry per CDR3 protein. This sample has 300,000 to 500,000 distinct CDR3 sequences; about 14% occur once, and the top ten carry 25% to 30%. Per the germline V gene, CDR1 is DFQATT and CDR2 is SNEGSKA (reference sequence). V lost 2 bases, J lost 4 bases, and 9 bases lay in between. The CDR3 runs 13 residues. The study's findings and limits: Among thyroid clonotypes expanded above 0.001, most also appeared in blood. Classification by a 13 V-J model distinguished ophthalmopathy from stable hyperthyroidism.

The material sequenced was blood. The chain uses TRBV20-1 and TRBJ2-1; D remains unclear. This TCR was recovered from a man aged 50 to 60 with Graves' ophthalmopathy. In DNA, the CDR3 is TGCAGTGCTAGATCGAGCGCATACAATGAGCAGTTCTTC. Amino acids: CSARSSAYNEQFF.